The rows below give T cell receptor beta chains drawn from one sample of a study of PD-1 blockade in classical Hodgkin lymphoma. Sequenced by immunoSEQ multiplex PCR; TCRdb stores in-frame clones only, minus some. This sample carries 9,900 or so clones, more than 75% of them seen once, and the ten largest clones take about 25%. The sample here was peripheral blood mononuclear cells (PBMCs), taken at baseline. The receptors here all came from a human donor with classical Hodgkin lymphoma. Each CDR3 is given with its conserved first and last residue. A D gene is named only where the DNA matches it firmly. Expanded clones get a size class; other rows say once, few or many, or leave the size out.

d_gene	v_gene	j_gene	abundance	CDR3aa	CDR3nt
-	TRBV5-1	TRBJ2-6	-	CASSFGTSGANVLTF	TGCGCCAGCAGCTTTGGTACCTCTGGGGCCAACGTCCTGACTTTC
TRBD1	TRBV6-1	TRBJ2-1	-	CASKDRGRNEQFF	TGTGCCAGCAAGGACAGGGGACGAAATGAGCAGTTCTTC
-	TRBV7-9	TRBJ1-1	-	CASSFSRGHPNTEAFF	TGTGCCAGCAGCTTTTCCCGAGGACACCCGAACACTGAAGCTTTCTTT
-	TRBV6-5	TRBJ2-1	-	CASRTSGASYNEQFF	TGTGCCAGCAGAACATCAGGCGCATCCTACAATGAGCAGTTCTTC
TRBD2	TRBV7-8	TRBJ2-2	-	CASSFGRAPGELFF	TGTGCCAGCAGCTTCGGGAGGGCCCCCGGGGAGCTGTTTTTT
-	TRBV2	TRBJ1-1	-	CASRIYGLNTEAFF	TGTGCCAGCAGAATATATGGCTTGAACACTGAAGCTTTCTTT
-	TRBV28	TRBJ2-7	-	CASRVGSYEQYF	TGTGCCAGCAGGGTGGGTTCCTACGAGCAGTACTTC
-	TRBV5-1	TRBJ1-1	-	CASSSKKTGGGTTEAFF	TGCGCCAGCAGCTCCAAGAAAACAGGCGGAGGGACTACTGAAGCTTTCTTT
-	TRBV4-1	TRBJ2-5	once	CASSTRTGWALAGQETQYF	TGCGCCAGCAGCACCCGGACAGGCTGGGCCTTAGCGGGACAAGAGACCCAGTACTTC
TRBD2	TRBV5-1	TRBJ2-1	-	CASSLAGLAGVSYNEQFF	TGCGCCAGCAGCTTGGCGGGACTAGCGGGGGTCTCCTACAATGAGCAGTTCTTC
-	TRBV25-1	TRBJ2-6	-	CASSFHQAGANVLTF	TGTGCCAGCAGTTTCCATCAGGCTGGGGCCAACGTCCTGACTTTC
-	TRBV19	TRBJ2-7	few	CASSKRSGSEQYF	TGTGCCAGTAGTAAAAGGTCGGGGTCCGAGCAGTACTTC
-	TRBV19	TRBJ1-5	-	CASSRGGNQPQHF	TGTGCCAGTAGCAGGGGTGGCAATCAGCCCCAGCATTTT
-	TRBV13	TRBJ1-2	-	CASSFGSESYGYTF	TGTGCCAGCAGTTTCGGCTCAGAGTCCTATGGCTACACCTTC
-	TRBV20-1	TRBJ1-3	-	CSARVGNTIYF	TGCAGTGCTAGAGTTGGAAACACCATATATTTT
TRBD2	TRBV5-1	TRBJ2-3	-	CASSLWSSGAADTQYF	TGCGCCAGCAGCTTGTGGTCTAGCGGAGCGGCAGATACGCAGTATTTT
TRBD1	TRBV30	TRBJ2-7	once	CACLQGVQTYEQYF	TGTGCCTGCTTACAGGGGGTTCAAACGTACGAGCAGTACTTC
-	TRBV19	TRBJ2-3	-	CASTPGGGRADTQYF	TGTGCCAGTACCCCTGGGGGAGGTCGGGCAGATACGCAGTATTTT
-	TRBV14	TRBJ1-5	-	CASSGLGGQPQHF	TGTGCCAGCAGCGGACTAGGGGGTCAGCCCCAGCATTTT
TRBD2	TRBV7-9	TRBJ2-1	-	CASSFSGMGAYNEQFF	TGTGCCAGCAGCTTTAGCGGGATGGGGGCCTACAATGAGCAGTTCTTC
-	TRBV27	TRBJ1-1	few	CASTSVNTEAFF	TGTGCCAGCACGTCAGTGAACACTGAAGCTTTCTTT
-	TRBV6-5	TRBJ1-2	once	CASRTHPQGFGYTF	TGTGCCAGCAGGACCCACCCGCAGGGGTTTGGCTACACCTTC
-	TRBV15	TRBJ2-1	-	CATSTRTTPADEQFF	TGTGCCACCAGCACCCGGACTACCCCAGCGGATGAGCAGTTCTTC
TRBD1	TRBV19	TRBJ2-2	-	CASSPGQGATGELFF	TGTGCCAGTAGTCCGGGACAGGGGGCCACCGGGGAGCTGTTTTTT
TRBD1	TRBV28	TRBJ2-6	once	CASSSTGAGANVLTF	TGTGCCAGCAGTTCGACAGGGGCTGGGGCCAACGTCCTGACTTTC
-	TRBV29-1	TRBJ1-2	few	CSALEGTHGYTF	TGCAGCGCTTTGGAAGGGACTCACGGCTACACCTTC
TRBD2	TRBV29-1	TRBJ2-5	-	CSVETGTSGRAESQETQYF	TGCAGCGTGGAAACCGGGACTAGCGGGAGGGCCGAGAGCCAAGAGACCCAGTACTTC
TRBD2	TRBV10-2	TRBJ2-5	-	CASTRGTSGSGETQYF	TGCGCCAGCACCAGAGGGACTAGCGGGAGTGGGGAGACCCAGTACTTC
TRBD2	TRBV28	TRBJ2-3	-	CASSGQGLAEYPKYTDTQYF	TGTGCCAGCAGTGGGCAAGGACTAGCGGAGTACCCCAAATATACAGATACGCAGTATTTT
-	TRBV6-5	TRBJ2-3	-	CASSPGTLDTQYF	TGTGCCAGCAGCCCGGGGACCTTAGATACGCAGTATTTT
-	TRBV18	TRBJ2-3	-	CASSSRGGMGTDTQYF	TGTGCCAGCTCAAGTCGAGGTGGGATGGGCACAGATACGCAGTATTTT
-	TRBV27	TRBJ1-2	-	CASSLMDTNYGYTF	TGTGCCAGCAGTTTAATGGACACTAACTATGGCTACACCTTC
TRBD2	TRBV25-1	TRBJ2-3	-	CASSDAGVLDTQYF	TGTGCCAGCAGTGATGCGGGAGTTTTAGATACGCAGTATTTT
-	TRBV21-1	TRBJ2-5	-	CASSKARTEEETQYF	TGTGCCAGCAGCAAAGCACGGACGGAAGAAGAGACCCAGTACTTC
-	TRBV7-8	TRBJ1-4	-	CASSLPGANEKLFF	TGTGCCAGCAGCTTACCAGGGGCTAATGAAAAACTGTTTTTT
-	TRBV5-5	TRBJ2-7	-	CASSPATGFSYEQYF	TGTGCCAGCAGCCCGGCGACAGGATTCTCCTACGAGCAGTACTTC
-	TRBV14	TRBJ2-7	-	CASSRRDTQQYF	TGTGCCAGCAGCCGCCGCGACACTCAGCAGTACTTC
-	TRBV7-2	TRBJ2-3	once	CASSPEEGRHTQYF	TGTGCCAGCAGCCCCGAAGAAGGTCGACATACGCAGTATTTT
-	TRBV9	TRBJ1-2	-	CASSPREGGTPLGYGYTF	TGTGCCAGCAGCCCCCGGGAGGGGGGGACACCCCTTGGGTATGGCTACACCTTC
-	TRBV2	TRBJ2-3	few	CASSSGVADTQYF	TGTGCCAGCAGTTCGGGGGTGGCGGATACGCAGTATTTT
-	TRBV27	TRBJ2-3	-	CASSTGPDTQYF	TGTGCCAGCAGTACTGGGCCAGATACGCAGTATTTT
-	TRBV11-2	TRBJ2-3	-	CASSPYTDTQYF	TGTGCCAGCAGCCCGTACACAGATACGCAGTATTTT
TRBD2	TRBV19	TRBJ2-3	-	CASSSLLAGGTQYF	TGTGCCAGTAGTAGTTTACTAGCGGGAGGTACGCAGTATTTT